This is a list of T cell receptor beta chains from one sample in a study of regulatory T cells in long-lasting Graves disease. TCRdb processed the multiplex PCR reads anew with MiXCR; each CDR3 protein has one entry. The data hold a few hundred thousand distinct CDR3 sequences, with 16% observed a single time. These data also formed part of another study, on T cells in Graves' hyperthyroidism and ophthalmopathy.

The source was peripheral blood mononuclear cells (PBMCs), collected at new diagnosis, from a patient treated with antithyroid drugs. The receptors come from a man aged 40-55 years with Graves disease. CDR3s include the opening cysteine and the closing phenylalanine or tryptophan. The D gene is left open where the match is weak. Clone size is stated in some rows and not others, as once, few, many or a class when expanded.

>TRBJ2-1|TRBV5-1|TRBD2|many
TGCGCCAGCAGTAGGACGGGGGGAACCTACAATGAGCAGTTCTTC
CASSRTGGTYNEQFF
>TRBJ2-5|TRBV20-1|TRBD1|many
TGCAGTGCTAGAGACGGGGACAGAGTAAAAGAGACCCAGTACTTC
CSARDGDRVKETQYF
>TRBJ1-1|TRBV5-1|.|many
TGCGCCAGCGGTCCCCCGGGACAAGGGAACACTGAAGCTTTCTTT
CASGPPGQGNTEAFF
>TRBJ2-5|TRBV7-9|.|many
TGTGCCAGCAGCCGCCGAGGGGAGACCCAGTACTTC
CASSRRGETQYF
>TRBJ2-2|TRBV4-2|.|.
TGTGCCAGCAGCCAAGATAAACCGGCGACCGGGGAGCTGTTTTTT
CASSQDKPATGELFF
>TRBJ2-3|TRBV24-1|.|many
TGTGCCACCAGTGATTTGCATATTAGGGCGAGCACAGATACGCAGTATTTT
CATSDLHIRASTDTQYF
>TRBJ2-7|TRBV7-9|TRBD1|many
TGTGCCAGCAGCTCGGACAGGGCAGCCCTCGAGCAATACTTC
CASSSDRAALEQYF
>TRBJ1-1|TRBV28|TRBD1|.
TGTGCCAGCAACCCTGGAGGGACAGGGGTTTTTGGAGCTTTCTTT
CASNPGGTGVFGAFF
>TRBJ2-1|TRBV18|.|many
TGTGCCAGCTCACTATCATACGCTAGGGCGAGCTCCTACAATGAGCAGTTCTTC
CASSLSYARASSYNEQFF
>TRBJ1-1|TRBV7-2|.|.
TGTGCCAGCAGCCACCGGGACACTCGGAACACTGAAGCTTTCTTT
CASSHRDTRNTEAFF
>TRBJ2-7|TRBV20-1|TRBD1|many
TGCAGTGCTAGAGCCCGACAGGGATCCTACGAGCAGTACTTC
CSARARQGSYEQYF